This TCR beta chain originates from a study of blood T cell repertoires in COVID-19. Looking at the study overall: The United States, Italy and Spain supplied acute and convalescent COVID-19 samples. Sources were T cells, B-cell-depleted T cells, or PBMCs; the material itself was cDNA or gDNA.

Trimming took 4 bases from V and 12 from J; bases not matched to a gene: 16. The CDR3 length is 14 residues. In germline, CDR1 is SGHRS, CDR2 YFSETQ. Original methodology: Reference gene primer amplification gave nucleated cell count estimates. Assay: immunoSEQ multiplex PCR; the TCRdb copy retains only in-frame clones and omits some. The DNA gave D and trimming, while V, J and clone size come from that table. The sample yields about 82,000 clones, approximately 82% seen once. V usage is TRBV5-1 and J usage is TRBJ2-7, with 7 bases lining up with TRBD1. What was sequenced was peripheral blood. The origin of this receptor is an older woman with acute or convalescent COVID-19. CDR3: CASSPGTEGTTWYF. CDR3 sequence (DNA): TGCGCCAGCAGCCCGGGGACAGAAGGGACCACTTGGTACTTC.